Below are 9 T cell receptor beta chains sequenced from a single sample in a study of blood T cell repertoires in COVID-19 (dated by TCRdb to about 2020). The library was produced with the immunoSEQ multiplex PCR assay. TCRdb stores this immuneACCESS table with in-frame sequences only. Part of the clones is absent; in the studies checked, under half of the shortfall reflects unresolved V genes, and no reason is known for the rest. Within this sample are around 84,000 clones, with 60% to 75% of them counted one time only. Clones ranked in the top ten supply roughly 5.6% of the sample. Material: peripheral blood. These receptors all come from a man aged 45-60 years with active or convalescent COVID-19.

The rearrangement links TRBV28 to TRBJ2-3; 8 bases align to TRBD2. Germline assignment: CDR1 MDHEN and CDR2 SYDVKM. The CDR3 covers 14 residues. Trimming cost V 7 bases and J 7 bases; bases outside gene matches: 10. This CDR3 reads CASNPGLEGHTQYF. The CDR3 region has the DNA TGTGCCAGCAATCCGGGACTAGAAGGACATACGCAGTATTTT.

The chain has TRBV5-8 and TRBJ2-5, with 7 bases matching TRBD1. Germline values: CDR1 SGHTS, CDR2 YDEGEE. Trimming removed 3 bases from V and 4 bases from J; junction bases left unmatched: 6. The CDR3 runs 14 residues. CDR3 loop: CASSSQGWGETQYF. CDR3 nucleotide sequence: TGTGCCAGCAGCTCACAGGGGTGGGGAGAGACCCAGTACTTC. The full variable domain, completed using reference TRBV5-8 and TRBJ2-5, is EAGVTQSPTHLIKTRGQQATLRCSPISGHTSVYWYQQALGLGLQFLLWYDEGEERNRGNFPPRFSGRQFPNYSSELNVNALELEDSALYLCASSSQGWGETQYFGPGTRLLVL.

This sequence joins TRBV7-6 and TRBJ2-6; TRBD2 might be the D (6 bases). V gave up 1 base and J gave up 0 bases, with 10 bases separating them. The length of the CDR3 is 17 residues. Germline-derived CDR1 and CDR2 are SGHVS and FNYEAQ. CDR3 in DNA: TGTGCCAGCAGCTTAGAGTGGGGGGTCTCTGGGGCCAACGTCCTGACTTTC. This codes for CASSLEWGVSGANVLTF. The whole variable domain, remainder taken from reference TRBV7-6 and TRBJ2-6, is GAGVSQSPRYKVTKRGQDVALRCDPISGHVSLYWYRQALGQGPEFLTYFNYEAQQDKSGLPNDRFSAERPEGSISTLTIQRTEQRDSAMYRCASSLEWGVSGANVLTFGAGSRLTVL.

This clone appeared a few times. This chain uses TRBV9 with TRBJ2-1; 11 positions agree with TRBD2. V shed 3 bases, J shed 4 bases, and the junction held 6 bases outside the gene matches. The V gene's germline CDR1 is SGDLS and CDR2 YYNGEE. The CDR3 consists of 16 residues. The CDR3 loop is CASSGTGTSGYNEQFF. CDR3 nucleotide sequence: TGTGCCAGCAGCGGAACCGGGACTAGCGGTTACAATGAGCAGTTCTTC.

A few counts support this clone. The CDR3 reads CASTRDRAAGNTIYF. Written as DNA, the CDR3 is TGTGCCAGCACCAGGGACAGGGCGGCTGGAAACACCATATATTTT. The rearrangement joins TRBV6-5 to TRBJ1-3, with 9 bases identical to TRBD1. Germline CDR1 is MNHEY and CDR2 is SVGAGI. The CDR3 has 15 residues. V dropped 7 bases and J dropped 2; count of bases not matched to a gene: 6.

This chain links TRBV6-4 with TRBJ2-3; D call uncertain. Between the trimmed V and J ends, which lost 10 bases and 2 bases, there was a span of 4 bases. Germline assignment: CDR1 MRHNA and CDR2 SNTAGT. The CDR3 has 10 residues. In nucleotides, the CDR3 is TGTGCCATCTTCACAGATACGCAGTATTTT. Translating it yields CAIFTDTQYF.

This chain uses TRBV24-1 with TRBJ1-1; 8 positions match TRBD1. CDR3 length: 14 amino acids. Per the germline V gene, CDR1 is KGHDR and CDR2 is SFDVKD. The V gene end was trimmed by 2 bases and the J gene end by 14 bases; junction bases not matched to a gene: 12. CDR3 coding DNA: TGTGCCACCAGTGATTCAGGGGGCTTATCCCCATTGTTCTTT. Its protein product is CATSDSGGLSPLFF.

The chain combines TRBV29-1 with TRBJ1-5; D ambiguous. This CDR3 has 13 amino acids. Per germline, CDR1 SQVTM and CDR2 ANQGSEA. With 1 base removed from V and 5 bases from J, the gap between germline ends came to 9 bases. The CDR3 DNA sequence: TGCAGCGTTGAAGTTACAGCAGATCAGCCCCAGCATTTT. As protein: CSVEVTADQPQHF.

The chain joins TRBV5-1 to TRBJ1-2; D gene ambiguous. The CDR3 is made up of 15 amino acids. In germline, CDR1 is SGHRS, CDR2 YFSETQ. V was trimmed by 4 bases and J by 4 bases, leaving 17 bases between them. CDR3 region: CASSPYPALGYGYTF. The CDR3 DNA follows: TGCGCCAGCAGCCCCTATCCAGCGCTAGGCTATGGCTACACCTTC.